The 12 T cell receptor beta chains below were found in one sample sequenced in a study of prognosis after radiotherapy for stage I lung cancer. Multiplex PCR in two rounds served to amplify TCR beta CDR3 from genomic DNA. Gene-specific TRBV and TRBJ primers were used in PCR round one. From the multiplex PCR reads, TCRdb called clonotypes with MiXCR, one entry per CDR3 protein. The sample contains roughly 38,000 distinct CDR3 sequences, approximately 25% of which appear only once. Sequencing used PBMCs, obtained before or after stereotactic body radiation therapy (not recorded which). Receptor source: a donor over 45 with non-small cell lung cancer.

The sample holds many counts of this clonotype. The J gene is TRBJ1-5, the V gene TRBV4-1, with TRBD1 as a possible D gene (6 bases). The length of the CDR3 is 16 residues. The V end was cut by 2 bases, the J end by 9 bases, with 20 bases between. From germline, CDR1 is MGHRA and CDR2 YSYEKL. This CDR3 is CASSQTVVRGPSPQHF. The CDR3 DNA is TGCGCCAGCAGCCAAACGGTCGTCAGGGGACCTTCGCCCCAGCATTTT.

This clonotype came up many times. The V and J genes are TRBV5-1 and TRBJ1-4; D is possibly TRBD1 (6 bases). The V and J ends lost 0 bases and 8 bases respectively, with 11 bases between them. The CDR3 spans 14 residues. Germline assignment: CDR1 SGHRS and CDR2 YFSETQ. CDR3 region: CASSLATGGEKLFF. Written as DNA, the CDR3 is TGCGCCAGCAGCTTGGCGACAGGCGGCGAAAAACTGTTTTTT.

The table lists this clonotype with many counts. J is TRBJ1-1 and V is TRBV6-1, with TRBD1 matching over 7 bases. V dropped 6 bases and J dropped 4; count of bases not matched to a gene: 5. The germline V gene encodes CDR1 MNHNS and CDR2 SASEGT. The length of the CDR3 is 13 residues. Here the CDR3 DNA reads TGTGCCAGCAGGAAGGCAGGGGGCACTGAAGCTTTCTTT. Translating it yields CASRKAGGTEAFF.

This chain joins TRBV5-5 and TRBJ2-7; TRBD1 matches at 7 bases. Germline V gene lookup returns CDR1 SGHKS and CDR2 YYEKEE (reference sequence). The V segment lost 1 base and the J segment 3 bases; nucleotides outside the gene matches: 4. This CDR3 is built from 14 residues. The CDR3 DNA is TGTGCCAGCAGCTTGAGCCCAGGGGGCTACGAGCAGTACTTC. Its translation is CASSLSPGGYEQYF.

This clonotype was counted many times. The chain carries TRBV7-6 and TRBJ2-7; TRBD2 matches at 7 bases. Germline CDR1 is SGHVS and CDR2 is FNYEAQ. This CDR3 has 14 residues. The J segment lost 6 bases and the V segment lost 2 bases, leaving 7 bases of the junction unmatched. In nucleotides, the CDR3 is TGTGCCAGCAGCTTAAGGTCTGGGGGGGGCGAGCAGTACTTC. Translation gives CASSLRSGGGEQYF.

A word on this clonotype: At one end, the junction sequence differs from germline, possibly due to a read error. The rearrangement uses TRBV20-1 and TRBJ1-5; unclear D gene. The CDR3 totals 17 residues. The germline V gene has CDR1 DFQATT and CDR2 SNEGSKA (reference sequence). CDR3 coding DNA: TGCAGTTCTAGTGAGCTTCGTGGACCGACCGAGAATCAGCCCCAGCATTTT. Amino acid sequence: CSSSELRGPTENQPQHF.

In this sample, this clonotype turned up many times. V usage is TRBV10-2 and J usage is TRBJ1-4; TRBD1 matches at 7 bases. V was clipped by 5 bases and J by 1 base; unmatched bases: 1. Germline V gene sequence: CDR1 WSHSY, CDR2 SAAADI. The CDR3 consists of 14 residues. CDR3 sequence: CASSRDRTNEKLFF. CDR3 DNA: TGCGCCAGCAGTAGGGACAGAACTAATGAAAAACTGTTTTTT.

This clonotype showed up many times. This chain uses TRBV12-3 or TRBV12-4 with TRBJ2-5, with 14 positions matching TRBD2. The CDR3 length is 16 residues. V shed 4 bases, J shed 7 bases, and the junction held 8 bases outside the gene matches. CDR3 sequence: CASSSSGLAGVGTQYF. In DNA form, the CDR3 reads TGTGCCAGCAGTTCGTCGGGACTAGCGGGGGTGGGGACCCAGTACTTC.

The V gene is TRBV28, the J gene TRBJ1-4; D call uncertain. CDR1 MDHEN and CDR2 SYDVKM come from the germline V gene. The CDR3 sequence is 10 residues long. The V gene lost 7 bases and the J gene lost 8 bases, with 5 bases spanning the gap. The CDR3: CASMSEKLFF. Written as DNA, the CDR3 is TGTGCCAGCATGAGCGAAAAACTGTTTTTT.

The table lists this clonotype with many counts. The genes are TRBV20-1 and TRBJ2-3; 9 nucleotides align to TRBD2. Trimming cost V 0 bases and J 4 bases; bases outside gene matches: 5. This CDR3 is built from 15 residues. Per germline, CDR1 DFQATT and CDR2 SNEGSKA (reference sequence). This CDR3 reads CSARDSGGISDTQYF. CDR3 nucleotides: TGCAGTGCTAGAGATAGCGGGGGCATATCAGATACGCAGTATTTT.

This clonotype was observed at least ten times. The chain links TRBV24-1 to TRBJ2-1; D is perhaps TRBD1 or TRBD2 (6 bases each). Per the germline V gene, CDR1 is KGHDR and CDR2 is SFDVKD. Trimming shortened V by 4 bases and J by 11 bases, and 26 bases separated the two germline ends. The CDR3 has 17 residues. The CDR3 is CATSDADVIKGGGQQFF. CDR3 DNA sequence: TGTGCCACCAGTGACGCGGACGTCATTAAGGGGGGTGGACAGCAGTTCTTC.

This clonotype came up many times. The J gene is TRBJ2-1, the V gene TRBV24-1; D not resolved. Trimming took off 5 bases at V and 6 bases at J, with 7 bases between the two ends. The CDR3 loop spans 12 amino acids. Germline V lookup: CDR1 KGHDR, CDR2 SFDVKD. The CDR3 DNA sequence: TGTGCCACCAGTGGTTACAGCAATGAGCAGTTCTTC. Residues: CATSGYSNEQFF.